This record looks at one T cell receptor (beta chain) sequence and its context. Its antigen remains unknown. The sample is drawn from a study of CXCR3-negative and CXCR3-positive naive CD8 T cells. Points from the study as a whole: When CXCR3-positive naive cells were set against CXCR3-negative naive cells, the former had more hydrophobic TRB CDR3s.

The libraries of TRB cDNA were prepared using 5' RACE with UMI labels. Each CDR3 protein gets one entry in TCRdb, which reprocessed the 5' RACE reads and gives no DNA. The repertoire shows about 90,000 distinct CDR3 sequences; the top ten hold nearly 0.85%. This CDR3 is 14 amino acids long. Germline CDR1 and CDR2: SGHKS and YYEKEE (reference sequence). The sorter processed each CD8+ T cell subset in triplicate at 280,000 or so cells apiece. Cells that were CD45RO-CCR7+CD27+CD95- constituted naive CD8+ T cells. This clonotype was obtained from a human donor in good health. Some clones in this sample may be carry-over from other donors' samples. The sequencing sample was made of naive CXCR3+ CD8+ T cells from blood. Stated subset: CD45RO-CCR7+CD27+CD95- naive CD8+ T cells expressing CXCR3 (TNR3+). The V and J genes are TRBV5-5 and TRBJ2-7; the D call of TRBD2 rests on TCRdb alone, since no DNA is present to check it. CDR3 protein: CASSISGSRLEQYF.